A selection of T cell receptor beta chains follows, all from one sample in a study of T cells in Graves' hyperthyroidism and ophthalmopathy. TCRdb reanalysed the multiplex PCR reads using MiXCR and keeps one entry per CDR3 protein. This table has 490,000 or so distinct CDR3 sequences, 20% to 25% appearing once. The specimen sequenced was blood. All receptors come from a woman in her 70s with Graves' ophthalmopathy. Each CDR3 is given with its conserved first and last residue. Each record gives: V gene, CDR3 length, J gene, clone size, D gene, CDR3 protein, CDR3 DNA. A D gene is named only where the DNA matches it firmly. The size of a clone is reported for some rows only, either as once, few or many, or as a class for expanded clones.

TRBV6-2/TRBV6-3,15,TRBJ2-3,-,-,CASRPARYSTDTQYF,TGTGCCAGCAGACCCGCCAGGTACAGCACAGATACGCAGTATTTT
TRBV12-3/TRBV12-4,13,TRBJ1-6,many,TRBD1,CASSDRAVAPLHF,TGTGCCAGCAGTGACAGGGCAGTCGCACCCCTCCACTTT
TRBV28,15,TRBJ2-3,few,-,CASSLWDTATGTQYF,TGTGCCAGCAGTTTATGGGACACGGCGACAGGTACGCAGTATTTT
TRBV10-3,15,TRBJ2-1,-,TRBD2,CATGKTSAEVGEQFF,TGTGCCACGGGGAAGACTAGCGCGGAGGTCGGTGAGCAGTTCTTC
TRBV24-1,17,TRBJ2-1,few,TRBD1,CATSDSSPGTGSDEQFF,TGTGCCACCAGTGATTCATCCCCCGGGACAGGGTCCGATGAGCAGTTCTTC
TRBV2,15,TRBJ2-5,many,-,CASSESGSVVETQYF,TGTGCCAGCAGTGAAAGTGGGAGCGTGGTGGAGACCCAGTACTTC
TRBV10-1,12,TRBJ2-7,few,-,CASVKRNYEQYF,TGCGCCAGCGTAAAGCGGAACTACGAGCAGTACTTC
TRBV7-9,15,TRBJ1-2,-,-,CASSLCGGTSYGYTF,TGTGCCAGCAGCTTATGCGGAGGGACAAGCTATGGCTACACCTTC
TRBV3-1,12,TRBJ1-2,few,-,CASGDYPYGYTF,TGTGCCAGCGGCGACTACCCTTATGGCTACACCTTC
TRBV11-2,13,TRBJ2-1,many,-,CASSLDRGSEQFF,TGTGCCAGCAGCTTAGATCGAGGGTCTGAGCAGTTCTTC
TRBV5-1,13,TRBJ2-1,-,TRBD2,CASKPSGYNEQFF,TGCGCCAGCAAACCTAGCGGCTACAATGAGCAGTTCTTC
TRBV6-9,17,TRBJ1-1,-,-,CASSYCEGFAMNTEAFF,TGTGCCAGCAGTTATTGTGAGGGTTTCGCCATGAACACTGAAGCTTTCTTT
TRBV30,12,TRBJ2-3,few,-,CAWSRRSDTQYF,TGTGCCTGGAGTAGGAGATCGGATACGCAGTATTTT
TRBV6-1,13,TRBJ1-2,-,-,CASTEVKGLGYTF,TGTGCCAGCACCGAGGTAAAGGGACTTGGCTACACCTTC
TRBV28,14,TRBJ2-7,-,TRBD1,CASSVGGIPYEQYF,TGTGCCAGCAGTGTAGGGGGCATCCCCTACGAGCAGTACTTC
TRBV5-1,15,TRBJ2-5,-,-,CASSLAGGGGETQYF,TGCGCCAGCAGCTTGGCCGGAGGGGGAGGAGAGACCCAGTACTTC
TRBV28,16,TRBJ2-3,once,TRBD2,CASSAGLAGGADTQYF,TGTGCCAGCAGCGCGGGACTAGCGGGAGGGGCAGATACGCAGTATTTT